This record covers a single T cell receptor beta chain. What it recognizes is unknown. The sample belongs to a study of blood T cells in healthy people across ages. Looking at the study overall: Capture via template switching afforded approximately one barcoded beta molecule per two T cells. Study-wide points: While age rose, TCR beta diversity per million T cells dropped in a roughly linear way.

The V and J ends lost 1 base and 10 bases respectively, with 12 bases between them. Germline V CDR1 and CDR2: MDHEN, SYDVKM. The CDR3 covers 13 residues. Next came a second PCR, run for about 7 to 12 cycles, which used a sample-barcoded 5' primer along with a J-beta primer mix. TCRdb processed the 5' RACE reads anew with MiXCR; each CDR3 protein has one entry. The sample carries approximately 880,000 distinct CDR3 sequences, 45% to 50% recorded once. Sequences were obtained from blood. This chain connects TRBV28 to TRBJ2-3; D might be TRBD2 (5 bases). This TCR was sampled from a man in his thirties or forties in good health. CDR3 protein: CASSLSQQRPQYF. The DNA for the CDR3 is TGTGCCAGCAGTTTATCCCAGCAGCGGCCGCAGTATTTT.